This T cell receptor beta chain was sequenced in a study of blood T cell repertoires in COVID-19. Study-wide background: The United States, Italy and Spain provided the acute and convalescent COVID-19 samples. PBMCs, B-cell-depleted T cells, or T cells were the source of the cDNA or gDNA that made up the material.

Original processing methods: Amplified reference gene primers provided the basis for estimating nucleated cell counts. TCRdb's copy holds only in-frame clones and misses some; the assay was immunoSEQ multiplex PCR. V, J and clone size are those of that table, while D and trimming were read from the DNA. The table lists around 75,000 clones, approximately 90% of them singletons. CDR1 is LNHDA and CDR2 is SQIVND in the germline V gene (reference sequence). V was shortened by 4 bases and J by 6 bases, with 12 bases between the two germline ends. CDR3 length: 13 residues. Sequencing used peripheral blood. This clonotype originated in a human donor in a cohort sampled during active COVID-19. The V call is TRBV19, the J call TRBJ1-1; D not resolved. The DNA for the CDR3 is TGTGCCAGTAGTAAAGACCTCTCTGCTGAAGCTTTCTTT. Encoded protein: CASSKDLSAEAFF.